This TCR beta chain is from a study of blood T cell repertoires in COVID-19. Background on the study: The samples span acute and convalescent COVID-19 from the United States, Italy and Spain. T cells, B-cell-depleted T cells, or PBMCs supplied cDNA or gDNA.

Sequencing was performed with immunoSEQ multiplex PCR; in TCRdb, only in-frame clones are kept and a portion is missing. Of 60,000 to 75,000 clones detected, approximately 70% appear once; the ten largest clones hold around half. V gave up 5 bases and J gave up 8 bases, with 16 bases separating them. The CDR3 is 13 amino acids. CDR1 is SGHNT, CDR2 YYREEE, per germline (reference sequence). Ages ranged from about 18 to 100 years, with residence in 24 US areas. Participant reports of clinical history set cohort assignment. This clonotype was obtained from a woman aged 60-75 years who had been exposed to COVID-19. Sequenced: PBMCs or T cells enriched from blood (not recorded which). The V gene is TRBV5-4, the J gene TRBJ1-2, with D possibly TRBD1 on 5 matching bases. Here the CDR3 reads CASSQGDWGGYTF. The DNA for the CDR3 is TGTGCCAGCAGTCAAGGGGACTGGGGCGGCTACACCTTC. Supplemented by reference TRBV5-4 and TRBJ1-2, the full variable domain reads ETGVTQSPTHLIKTRGQQVTLRCSSQSGHNTVSWYQQALGQGPQFIFQYYREEENGRGNFPPRFSGLQFPNYSSELNVNALELDDSALYLCASSQGDWGGYTFGSGTRLTVV.